In its sample, the clone carrying this T cell receptor beta chain was seen once. The sample originates from a study of OX40 agonist ivuxolimab in advanced cancers. Study summary: Two patients with cutaneous melanoma and one with hepatocellular carcinoma, three in total, showed partial responses.

The method was immunoSEQ multiplex PCR; TCRdb's version includes in-frame clones alone and lacks a portion of them. This sample yields around 35,000 clones, of which about 81% are seen a single time; 22% belongs to the top ten. The germline gives CDR1 MNHNS, CDR2 SASEGT. This CDR3 region has 14 residues. V was shortened by 10 bases and J by 0 bases, with 15 bases between the two germline ends. This receptor was taken from an adult with an advanced solid tumor such as melanoma, head and neck, liver or kidney cancer. The J gene is TRBJ1-1, the V gene TRBV6-1, with a weak D call TRBD1 (6 bases). Specimen: CD4+ or CD8+ T cells sorted from blood, collected in a trial of the OX40 agonist ivuxolimab. The CDR3 nucleotides read TGTGCCACCAAAGGGGGACGCTTGAACACTGAAGCTTTCTTT. This encodes CATKGGRLNTEAFF.